The T cell receptor beta chain under discussion was sequenced for a study of identical twins. To note about this clonotype: Its specificity is not known.

Overall study findings and caveats: Findings came from cross-sectional statistics, without long-term follow-up of donors.

TCRdb analysed the 5' RACE reads with MiXCR anew, one entry per CDR3 protein. The profile covers some 560,000 distinct CDR3 sequences, with 9.6% appearing a single time and roughly 3% taken by the ten largest. Germline V lookup: CDR1 SGHTA, CDR2 FQGNSA. There are 15 residues in the CDR3. J gave up 5 bases and V 5 bases, and 6 bases lay outside the gene matches. The sample also formed part of further work on yellow fever vaccine responses in identical twins.

The receptor was derived from a woman younger than 35 in good health. The sequencing input was PBMCs. The V and J genes are TRBV7-2 and TRBJ1-4; TRBD1 matches 9 bases. For the CDR3, the DNA is TGTGCCAGCAGCGGGACAGGGATGGGGAATGAAAAACTGTTTTTT. Residues: CASSGTGMGNEKLFF.